These 8 T cell receptor beta chains share one sample of origin, sequenced in a study of cytomegalovirus exposure and HLA in healthy donors. 60 Vbeta and 13 Jbeta primers were used in PCR. Repertoires were generated with immunoSEQ multiplex PCR, while TCRdb's copy carries only in-frame clones and drops some. The sample shows some 200,000 clones, approximately 70% of them seen only once. What was sequenced was PBMCs. The origin of the receptors is a man aged 40-49 years in good health and CMV-seropositive.

In this sample, this clone turned up a few times. This chain joins TRBV7-7 and TRBJ1-1; TRBD1 is a possible D gene (6 bases). Germline V gene lookup returns CDR1 SSHAT and CDR2 FNYEAQ (reference sequence). V was pared by 5 bases and J by 6 bases, with 16 bases between. The CDR3 sequence is 14 residues long. CDR3 in amino acids: CASSPHPGEAEAFF. CDR3 sequence (DNA): TGTGCCAGCAGCCCCCACCCAGGGGAAGCTGAAGCTTTCTTT.

This clone was found once. The chain combines TRBV19 with TRBJ1-6; unclear D gene. Per germline, CDR1 LNHDA and CDR2 SQIVND (reference sequence). The CDR3 has 14 residues. Trimming stripped 5 bases from V and 7 bases from J, with 12 bases between. CDR3 nucleotides: TGTGCCAGTAGTTTACGGAGTGGAAATTCACCCCTCCACTTT. Protein sequence: CASSLRSGNSPLHF.

This sequence joins TRBV5-1 and TRBJ2-2, with TRBD2 as a possible D gene (6 bases). V lost 3 bases, J lost 0 bases, and 15 bases lay in between. CDR1 is SGHRS and CDR2 is YFSETQ in the germline V gene. The CDR3 spans 17 residues. The CDR3 region has the DNA TGCGCCAGCAGCTCGTCTAGCGCCTGGTCGAACACCGGGGAGCTGTTTTTT. Translated, it gives CASSSSSAWSNTGELFF. Based on the CDR3 plus reference TRBV5-1 and TRBJ2-2, the full variable domain is KAGVTQTPRYLIKTRGQQVTLSCSPISGHRSVSWYQQTPGQGLQFLFEYFSETQRNKGNFPGRFSGRQFSNSRSEMNVSTLELGDSALYLCASSSSSAWSNTGELFFGEGSRLTVL.

This clone was picked up a small number of times. CDR3 region: CASSFTDSGYTF. In nucleotides, the CDR3 is TGTGCCAGCAGCTTCACAGACAGCGGCTACACCTTC. V gene TRBV13 combines with J gene TRBJ1-2; TRBD1 is a possible D gene (5 bases). V dropped 3 bases and J dropped 8 bases, with 10 bases sitting between them. The germline gives CDR1 PRHDT, CDR2 FYEKMQ (reference sequence). The CDR3 runs 12 residues.

J is TRBJ1-1 and V is TRBV5-6; D uncertain. Germline V gene sequence: CDR1 SGHDT, CDR2 YYEEEE. Between the trimmed V and J ends, which lost 2 bases and 0 bases, there was a span of 8 bases. The CDR3 spans 14 residues. The CDR3 region has the DNA TGTGCCAGCAGCTTCAGGACTCTGAACACTGAAGCTTTCTTT. It encodes CASSFRTLNTEAFF. The complete variable domain, with remaining parts taken from reference TRBV5-6 and TRBJ1-1, reads DAGVTQSPTHLIKTRGQQVTLRCSPKSGHDTVSWYQQALGQGPQFIFQYYEEEERQRGNFPDRFSGHQFPNYSSELNVNALLLGDSALYLCASSFRTLNTEAFFGQGTRLTVV.

This clone was counted between two and nine times. The J gene is TRBJ1-5, the V gene TRBV19; D is perhaps TRBD1 (5 bases). Trimming took 2 bases from V and 0 from J, leaving 14 bases between them. The CDR3 runs 17 residues. CDR1 and CDR2 from the germline V gene are LNHDA and SQIVND (reference sequence). In DNA form, the CDR3 reads TGTGCCAGTAGTATATCAGGGAGGCGATATAGCAATCAGCCCCAGCATTTT. Amino acids: CASSISGRRYSNQPQHF.

Only a few counts were recorded for this clone. The CDR3 DNA sequence: TGTGCCAGCAGTTTCACAACACAGCCCCAGCATTTT. Amino acid sequence: CASSFTTQPQHF. The chain joins TRBV28 to TRBJ1-5; D gene uncertain. This CDR3 has 12 residues. The V gene lost 3 bases and the J gene lost 7 bases, with 7 bases spanning the gap. Germline assignment: CDR1 MDHEN and CDR2 SYDVKM.

The chain has TRBV7-9 and TRBJ1-4; 12 nucleotides match TRBD1. The CDR3 covers 16 residues. V dropped 1 base and J dropped 8; count of bases not matched to a gene: 5. Germline V CDR1 and CDR2: SEHNR, FQNEAQ (reference sequence). DNA of the CDR3: TGTGCCAGCAGCTTAGGGGACAGGGGGCTTCGCGAAAAACTGTTTTTT. Residues: CASSLGDRGLREKLFF.